Following are 31 T cell receptor beta chains from one sample sequenced in a study of OX40 agonist ivuxolimab in advanced cancers. TCRdb keeps only in-frame clones here, not all; method: immunoSEQ multiplex PCR. The data show 60,000 to 75,000 clones, about 86% seen once. The material sequenced was CD4+ or CD8+ T cells sorted from blood, taken in a trial of the OX40 agonist ivuxolimab. These receptors were collected from an adult with an advanced solid tumor such as melanoma, head and neck, liver or kidney cancer.

Only one count was recorded for this clone. The J gene is TRBJ2-7, the V gene TRBV11-2; 10 nucleotides agree with TRBD1. Germline CDR1 SGHAT, CDR2 FQNNGV. The CDR3 covers 15 residues. Trimming took 4 bases from V and 4 from J; bases not matched to a gene: 7. CDR3 sequence: CASSWPGQGFYEQYF. In nucleotides, the CDR3 is TGTGCCAGCAGCTGGCCGGGACAGGGGTTTTACGAGCAGTACTTC.

The chain joins TRBV2 to TRBJ1-6; 8 nucleotides line up with TRBD1. V shed 9 bases, J shed 0 bases, and the junction held 7 bases outside the gene matches. This CDR3 has 16 amino acids. Germline loops: CDR1 SNHLY, CDR2 FYNNEI. The CDR3 sequence is CASTHRGASYNSPLHF. DNA for the CDR3: TGTGCCAGTACCCACAGGGGGGCCTCCTATAATTCACCCCTCCACTTT.

The genes are TRBV6-1 and TRBJ1-4; 8 nucleotides match TRBD1. This CDR3 has 14 residues. Germline assignment: CDR1 MNHNS and CDR2 SASEGT. Germline trimming cut 8 bases from V and 7 bases from J; bases unmatched to any gene: 9. The CDR3 region is CASGGRDRGEKLFF. In DNA, the CDR3 is TGTGCCAGCGGGGGCCGAGACAGGGGTGAAAAACTGTTTTTT.

The V call is TRBV5-1, the J call TRBJ1-1; D ambiguous. Germline assignment: CDR1 SGHRS and CDR2 YFSETQ. The CDR3 consists of 15 residues. The V end lost 0 bases, the J end lost 4 bases, and 13 bases lay between the germline ends. The CDR3 nucleotides read TGCGCCAGCAGCTTGGCTCAAAGTATCGGCACTGAAGCTTTCTTT. Translation gives CASSLAQSIGTEAFF.

This CDR3 is CASSRADYGYTF. CDR3 sequence (DNA): TGTGCCAGCAGCAGGGCGGACTATGGCTACACCTTC. The V and J genes are TRBV5-5 and TRBJ1-2; D unresolved. With 4 bases removed from V and 3 bases from J, the gap between germline ends came to 7 bases. From germline, CDR1 is SGHKS and CDR2 YYEKEE (reference sequence). This CDR3 is 12 amino acids long.

V and J are TRBV5-4 and TRBJ2-5; TRBD2 agrees at 10 bases. Germline V gene lookup returns CDR1 SGHNT and CDR2 YYREEE (reference sequence). The CDR3 contains 17 residues. Germline trimming cut 4 bases from V and 5 bases from J; bases unmatched to any gene: 14. CDR3 DNA sequence: TGTGCCAGCAGCCTGGGATCCCGTAGCGGGAGGAGGGAGACCCAGTACTTC. Encoded protein: CASSLGSRSGRRETQYF. Full variable domain (outside the CDR3, taken from reference TRBV5-4 and TRBJ2-5): ETGVTQSPTHLIKTRGQQVTLRCSSQSGHNTVSWYQQALGQGPQFIFQYYREEENGRGNFPPRFSGLQFPNYSSELNVNALELDDSALYLCASSLGSRSGRRETQYFGPGTRLLVL.

The V and J genes are TRBV4-3 and TRBJ1-2, with D perhaps TRBD1 (5 bases). V was pared by 0 bases and J by 4 bases, with 9 bases between. CDR3 length: 14 amino acids. Germline values: CDR1 LGHNA, CDR2 YSLEER. CDR3 amino acids: CASSQEAGLYGYTF. The DNA of the CDR3 is TGCGCCAGCAGCCAAGAGGCAGGGCTCTATGGCTACACCTTC.

The chain employs TRBV7-9 and TRBJ2-5, with 7 bases lining up with TRBD2. The CDR3 is 15 residues long. V lost 8 bases, J lost 4 bases, and 13 bases stayed unmatched. The germline gives CDR1 SEHNR, CDR2 FQNEAQ (reference sequence). The DNA of the CDR3 is TGTGCCAGCGGAGTTGGGGGGGTACTATCAGAGACCCAGTACTTC. Translating it yields CASGVGGVLSETQYF.

This chain links TRBV7-8 with TRBJ1-1; TRBD1 aligns across 7 bases. J lost 3 bases, V lost 1 base, and 8 bases had no gene match. The length of the CDR3 is 16 residues. CDR1 is SGHVS, CDR2 FQNEAQ, per germline. The CDR3 bases are TGTGCCAGCAGCTTAGGGGGTGGCAGGGGGTACACTGAAGCTTTCTTT. Translating it yields CASSLGGGRGYTEAFF.

The table lists this clone with a few counts. The gene calls are TRBV7-2 and TRBJ2-4; 12 bases are shared with TRBD2. Germline CDR1 SGHTA, CDR2 FQGNSA. The CDR3 has 19 amino acids. V lost 5 bases and J lost 0; bases outside the gene matches: 11. The CDR3 protein is CASSPNLAGGLLAKNIQYF. In nucleotides, the CDR3 is TGTGCCAGCAGCCCGAACCTAGCGGGGGGGCTCTTAGCCAAAAACATTCAGTACTTC.

In DNA, the CDR3 is TGTGCCAGCAGTGAAGCCTGGCAGGGTACCTACGAGCAGTACTTC. Protein sequence: CASSEAWQGTYEQYF. This chain connects TRBV6-1 to TRBJ2-7, with D perhaps TRBD1 (5 bases). CDR1 MNHNS and CDR2 SASEGT come from the germline V gene. Trimming took 0 bases from V and 2 from J, leaving 11 bases between them. The CDR3 extends over 15 amino acids.

The rearrangement joins TRBV6-6 to TRBJ1-3, with a possible D match to TRBD1 (5 bases). This CDR3 has 13 amino acids. V lost 8 bases and J lost 4, with 12 bases in between. Germline CDR1 MNHNY, CDR2 SVGAGI (reference sequence). The CDR3 DNA sequence: TGTGCCAGCGAGGGGAGTAGGGGAAACACCATATATTTT. It specifies CASEGSRGNTIYF.

The rearrangement links TRBV5-4 to TRBJ2-5; no reliable D call. This CDR3 has 14 residues. With 0 bases removed from V and 2 bases from J, the gap between germline ends came to 8 bases. The germline gives CDR1 SGHNT, CDR2 YYREEE (reference sequence). The CDR3 here is CASSLVPVQETQYF. CDR3 in DNA: TGTGCCAGCAGCTTGGTACCAGTTCAAGAGACCCAGTACTTC.

This chain uses TRBV7-2 with TRBJ1-1; D not resolved. Per the germline V gene, CDR1 is SGHTA and CDR2 is FQGNSA. The germline V and J ends were trimmed by 3 bases and 5 bases, with 10 bases remaining between them. CDR3 length: 13 amino acids. The CDR3 region has the DNA TGTGCCAGCAGCTTGAGCGGGCAGACTGAAGCTTTCTTT. It codes for CASSLSGQTEAFF. The variable domain in full, with the rest retrieved from reference TRBV7-2 and TRBJ1-1, is GAGVSQSPSNKVTEKGKDVELRCDPISGHTALYWYRQSLGQGLEFLIYFQGNSAPDKSGLPSDRFSAERTGGSVSTLTIQRTQQEDSAVYLCASSLSGQTEAFFGQGTRLTVV.

The J gene is TRBJ2-3, the V gene TRBV29-1, with 12 bases aligning to TRBD2. Germline V lookup: CDR1 SQVTM, CDR2 ANQGSEA. The CDR3 has 15 amino acids. V trimming: 2 bases; J trimming: 4 bases; junction bases outside the gene matches: 4. In nucleotides, the CDR3 is TGCAGCGTTGAAAGCCTAGCGGGAGGGCCAGATACGCAGTATTTT. This codes for CSVESLAGGPDTQYF.

The CDR3 here is CASSFRRDNEQFF. The CDR3 DNA is TGTGCCAGCAGCTTCCGGCGCGACAATGAGCAGTTCTTC. The V call is TRBV7-2, the J call TRBJ2-1, with D unclear. This CDR3 spans 13 amino acids. Trimming removed 3 bases from V and 5 bases from J, with 8 bases in between. Germline values: CDR1 SGHTA, CDR2 FQGNSA.

V and J are TRBV6-5 and TRBJ2-1; 10 bases align to TRBD1. Germline trimming cut 4 bases from V and 3 bases from J; bases unmatched to any gene: 6. The CDR3 length is 16 residues. Germline CDR1 is MNHEY and CDR2 is SVGAGI. CDR3 DNA: TGTGCCAGCAGTTCCCACCGGACAGGGGGCTACAATGAGCAGTTCTTC. As protein: CASSSHRTGGYNEQFF.

This clone has just a few counts. The rearrangement joins TRBV28 to TRBJ1-1, with D possibly TRBD1 on 5 matching bases. Germline CDR1 reads MDHEN; CDR2 reads SYDVKM. The germline V and J ends were trimmed by 3 bases and 4 bases, with 12 bases remaining between them. This CDR3 is built from 14 residues. The CDR3 protein is CASSFGGVVTEAFF. CDR3 sequence (DNA): TGTGCCAGCAGTTTCGGAGGGGTTGTCACTGAAGCTTTCTTT.

This chain uses TRBV7-3 with TRBJ2-2, with 10 nucleotides matching TRBD2. Germline assignment: CDR1 SGHTA and CDR2 FQGTGA. CDR3 length equals 15 residues. The J segment lost 4 bases and the V segment lost 1 base, leaving 0 bases of the junction unmatched. DNA for the CDR3: TGTGCCAGCAGCTTAAGGACTAGCGGCACCGGGGAGCTGTTTTTT. Its translation: CASSLRTSGTGELFF.

The V call is TRBV28, the J call TRBJ1-5, with TRBD1 identical over 7 bases. The CDR3 extends over 14 amino acids. V shed 6 bases, J shed 3 bases, and the junction held 5 bases outside the gene matches. The germline CDR1 and CDR2 sequences are MDHEN and SYDVKM. CDR3 sequence (DNA): TGTGCCAGCAGCTCGGGACAGTCCAATCAGCCCCAGCATTTT. Translated: CASSSGQSNQPQHF.

The chain recombines TRBV6-6 with TRBJ2-1, with D tentatively TRBD2 (7 bases). CDR1 and CDR2 (germline): MNHNY, SVGAGI (reference sequence). The CDR3 is made up of 11 amino acids. Trimming shortened V by 8 bases and J by 15 bases, and 17 bases separated the two germline ends. CDR3 residues: CASGRDIDLFF. DNA for the CDR3: TGTGCCAGCGGGAGGGACATCGATCTGTTCTTC.

The V gene is TRBV28, the J gene TRBJ1-1; 7 bases align to TRBD1. J gave up 4 bases and V 5 bases, and 7 bases lay outside the gene matches. The germline gives CDR1 MDHEN, CDR2 SYDVKM. This CDR3 comprises 14 residues. The CDR3 sequence is CASSRAGTATEAFF. CDR3 coding DNA: TGTGCCAGCAGTAGGGCGGGGACAGCCACTGAAGCTTTCTTT.

This chain connects TRBV5-5 to TRBJ2-7; unclear D gene. Trimming took 6 bases from V and 3 from J, leaving 13 bases between them. The germline CDR1 and CDR2 sequences are SGHKS and YYEKEE (reference sequence). CDR3 length: 13 amino acids. The CDR3 loop reads CASTRGEGYEQYF. The CDR3, as DNA: TGTGCCAGCACCCGTGGGGAAGGCTACGAGCAGTACTTC.

This clone has only one observation. The gene calls are TRBV30 and TRBJ2-3, with D perhaps matching TRBD2 (5 bases). Germline V gene lookup returns CDR1 GTSNPN and CDR2 SVGIG (reference sequence). V was clipped by 4 bases and J by 0 bases, with 11 bases between them. This CDR3 has 14 amino acids. The CDR3 loop is CAWTRGASTDTQYF. CDR3 nucleotide sequence: TGTGCCTGGACCCGGGGAGCTAGCACAGATACGCAGTATTTT.

The rearrangement joins TRBV11-2 to TRBJ2-7, with D unresolved. V lost 3 bases and J 2 bases, leaving 11 bases between the germline ends. The CDR3 length is 14 residues. Germline V gives CDR1 SGHAT, CDR2 FQNNGV. The CDR3 region has the DNA TGTGCCAGCAGCTTGAATCGACGGGCCTACGAGCAGTACTTC. Translating gives CASSLNRRAYEQYF.

The V gene is TRBV5-1, the J gene TRBJ2-2, with D possibly being TRBD1 or TRBD2 (5 bases each). Per germline, CDR1 SGHRS and CDR2 YFSETQ. Trimming shortened V by 0 bases and J by 4 bases, and 10 bases separated the two germline ends. CDR3 size: 15 residues. As DNA, the CDR3 is TGCGCCAGCAGCTTGGATCCGGGGACCACCGGGGAGCTGTTTTTT. Amino acid sequence: CASSLDPGTTGELFF.

The J gene is TRBJ2-5, the V gene TRBV30; D might be TRBD1 or TRBD2, each matching 5 bases. The V and J ends lost 4 bases and 1 base respectively, with 10 bases between them. Germline assignment: CDR1 GTSNPN and CDR2 SVGIG (reference sequence). This CDR3 is built from 13 residues. The CDR3: CAWTGTRQETQYF. The CDR3 DNA reads as TGTGCCTGGACAGGGACCCGCCAAGAGACCCAGTACTTC.

Here the CDR3 reads CASSPSVPNGLEKLFF. The CDR3 region has the DNA TGTGCCAGCTCACCTTCCGTCCCTAATGGGCTTGAAAAACTGTTTTTT. This chain links TRBV18 with TRBJ1-4; no clear D gene. The germline CDR1 and CDR2 sequences are KGHSH and LQKENI. There are 16 residues in the CDR3. The ends were cut back, 3 bases at V and 7 bases at J, with 18 bases in the middle.

A note on this clone: Other DNA sequences in the sample encode the same CDR3. V gene TRBV15 combines with J gene TRBJ2-3, with 8 bases identical to TRBD2. Germline lookup yields CDR1 LNHNV and CDR2 YYDKDF (reference sequence). V gave up 1 base and J gave up 0 bases; unmatched junction bases: 3. The CDR3 runs to 16 residues. The CDR3 sequence: CATSRGLAGSTDTQYF. The CDR3 DNA reads TGTGCCACCAGCAGAGGCCTAGCGGGTAGCACAGATACGCAGTATTTT. The entire variable domain, with the rest obtained from reference TRBV15 and TRBJ2-3, is as follows: DAMVIQNPRYQVTQFGKPVTLSCSQTLNHNVMYWYQQKSSQAPKLLFHYYDKDFNNEADTPDNFQSRRPNTSFCFLDIRSPGLGDTAMYLCATSRGLAGSTDTQYFGPGTRLTVL.

This clone was counted between two and nine times. The V and J genes are TRBV18 and TRBJ2-7, with D uncertain. The germline V and J ends were trimmed by 2 bases and 2 bases, with 13 bases remaining between them. This CDR3 is built from 15 residues. Germline V gene data show CDR1 as KGHSH and CDR2 as LQKENI. The CDR3, as DNA: TGTGCCAGCTCACCAGGCTCCGGGCGAACCTACGAGCAGTACTTC. Translated: CASSPGSGRTYEQYF.

The V call is TRBV7-3, the J call TRBJ2-7, with D unresolved. Trimming took 5 bases from V and 0 from J, leaving 5 bases between them. Per germline, CDR1 SGHTA and CDR2 FQGTGA. This CDR3 spans 12 amino acids. DNA of the CDR3: TGTGCCAGCAGCCCCTCCTCCTACGAGCAGTACTTC. The encoded protein is CASSPSSYEQYF.